The 28 T cell receptor beta chains listed next were all sequenced from one sample in a study of blood T cells in healthy people across ages. Primers used in a second PCR of roughly 7 to 11 cycles were a sample-barcoded 5' primer and a J-beta primer mix. TCRdb independently ran MiXCR on the 5' RACE reads; one entry per CDR3 protein. The sample shows about 1.6 million distinct CDR3 sequences, about 35% of them seen only once. The sequencing input was blood. The receptors were sampled from a woman between 25 and 40 years old in good health.

This clonotype was found a few times. The junction and the germline gene differ at one end; a read error may be behind it. The chain couples TRBV4-1 to TRBJ2-1; 7 nucleotides line up with TRBD1. The CDR3 is made up of 15 amino acids. Germline loops: CDR1 MGHRA, CDR2 YSYEKL. Here the CDR3 DNA reads TGCACCAGCAGCCAAGAACCGGGACAGACCAATGAGCAGTTCTTC. Translating it yields CTSSQEPGQTNEQFF.

This clonotype was seen many times. The chain combines TRBV11-1 with TRBJ2-7, with D maybe TRBD2 (7 bases). V was shortened by 5 bases and J by 4 bases, with 12 bases between the two germline ends. The CDR3 length is 13 residues. Looked up from germline, CDR1 is SGHAT and CDR2 is FQDESV (reference sequence). DNA of the CDR3: TGTGCCAGCAGCGGGGGGGCCGGTTACGAGCAGTACTTC. Its protein product is CASSGGAGYEQYF.

The V gene is TRBV20-1, the J gene TRBJ1-3; D is possibly TRBD1 (6 bases). Germline lookup yields CDR1 DFQATT and CDR2 SNEGSKA (reference sequence). The CDR3 has 14 residues. CDR3 region: CSASSGHSGNTIYF. The CDR3 DNA reads TGCAGCGCTTCCTCGGGACACTCTGGAAACACCATATATTTT.

The chain joins TRBV12-3 or TRBV12-4 to TRBJ2-1; D gene ambiguous. The V gene lost 4 bases and the J gene lost 2 bases, with 12 bases spanning the gap. The CDR3 has 15 amino acids. The CDR3 sequence: CASSSRGVPYNEQFF. DNA of the CDR3: TGTGCCAGCAGTTCCCGTGGAGTCCCCTACAATGAGCAGTTCTTC.

Points on this clonotype: A much bigger clone sits one base away, suggesting this may be a read error. The chain links TRBV4-1 to TRBJ2-1; a possible D gene is TRBD1 (5 bases). V gave up 0 bases and J gave up 6 bases, with 15 bases separating them. Germline V gene data show CDR1 as MGHRA and CDR2 as YSYEKL. The CDR3 runs to 16 residues. The DNA of the CDR3 is TGCGCCAGCAGCCAAGAAGAACAGGTGTTGCTCAATGAGCAGTTCTTC. It yields the protein CASSQEEQVLLNEQFF.

The rearrangement joins TRBV7-6 to TRBJ1-4; 10 positions agree with TRBD1. Trimming removed 4 bases from V and 7 bases from J; junction bases left unmatched: 12. The CDR3 is 17 amino acids. CDR1 is SGHVS, CDR2 FNYEAQ, per germline. The CDR3 DNA reads as TGTGCCAGCAGCTCCGGGACAGGGGACGGGTGGCCTGAAAAACTGTTTTTT. This encodes CASSSGTGDGWPEKLFF.

The chain employs TRBV4-1 and TRBJ2-5, with 9 bases that match TRBD1. V shed 6 bases and J 5 bases; nucleotides not matched to a gene: 10. The germline CDR1 and CDR2 sequences are MGHRA and YSYEKL. The CDR3 runs 15 residues. DNA for the CDR3: TGCGCCAGCAGTCAGGGGACAGGGATTCGGGAGACCCAGTACTTC. Translation: CASSQGTGIRETQYF.

The chain links TRBV7-2 to TRBJ2-7; D is perhaps TRBD2 (5 bases). The CDR3 has 14 amino acids. Germline V lookup: CDR1 SGHTA, CDR2 FQGNSA. The V end lost 3 bases, the J end lost 5 bases, and 14 bases lay between the germline ends. This CDR3 reads CASSLGWERDEQYF. CDR3 bases: TGTGCCAGCAGCTTGGGGTGGGAGAGGGACGAGCAGTACTTC.

This chain links TRBV27 with TRBJ2-3; no clear D gene. The ends were cut back, 5 bases at V and 2 bases at J, with 8 bases in the middle. Germline CDR1 reads MNHEY; CDR2 reads SMNVEV (reference sequence). The CDR3 spans 13 residues. The CDR3 sequence: CASSGAPTDTQYF. CDR3 bases: TGTGCCAGCAGTGGAGCCCCCACAGATACGCAGTATTTT.

In DNA, the CDR3 is TGTGCCAGCAGCCCCCTCCTGAAGTACAATGAGCAGTTCTTC. It codes for CASSPLLKYNEQFF. The rearrangement joins TRBV28 to TRBJ2-1; no reliable D call. This CDR3 is built from 14 residues. Germline V gene sequence: CDR1 MDHEN, CDR2 SYDVKM. V was shortened by 6 bases and J by 4 bases, with 13 bases between the two germline ends. The full variable domain, with the rest looked up from reference TRBV28 and TRBJ2-1, is DVKVTQSSRYLVKRTGEKVFLECVQDMDHENMFWYRQDPGLGLRLIYFSYDVKMKEKGDIPEGYSVSREKKERFSLILESASTNQTSMYLCASSPLLKYNEQFFGPGTRLTVL.

The chain has TRBV20-1 and TRBJ2-1, with D uncertain. The J call may not be correct, given that the DNA end is closer to TRBJ2-7. The CDR3 extends over 11 amino acids. Germline CDR1 reads DFQATT; CDR2 reads SNEGSKA (reference sequence). CDR3 DNA: TGCAGTGCCACGCCCCCTGGCCGGCAGTACTTC. It specifies CSATPPGRQYF.

V and J are TRBV7-2 and TRBJ2-7; a weak D match, TRBD2 (6 bases). V lost 0 bases, J lost 2 bases, and 11 bases lay in between. This CDR3 is built from 15 residues. The germline V gene encodes CDR1 SGHTA and CDR2 FQGNSA. The CDR3 is CASSLAAGNPYEQYF. DNA for the CDR3: TGTGCCAGCAGCTTAGCGGCGGGGAACCCCTACGAGCAGTACTTC.

The chain has TRBV4-1 and TRBJ1-1; D is possibly TRBD1 (6 bases). With 5 bases removed from V and 4 bases from J, the gap between germline ends came to 14 bases. CDR3 length: 14 residues. The germline CDR1 and CDR2 sequences are MGHRA and YSYEKL. The CDR3: CASSSQLRGTEAFF. The CDR3 DNA sequence: TGCGCCAGCAGCTCACAGCTCAGGGGCACTGAAGCTTTCTTT.

Written as DNA, the CDR3 is TGCAGTGCTAGAGAATTGGGACCGATGAATGAGCAGTTCTTC. Its protein product is CSARELGPMNEQFF. The chain links TRBV20-1 to TRBJ2-1, with D possibly being TRBD1 or TRBD2 (5 bases each). V was cut by 0 bases and J by 7 bases, with 13 bases left in between. This CDR3 spans 14 amino acids. Germline CDR1 DFQATT, CDR2 SNEGSKA (reference sequence).

CDR3 amino acids: CASSPGAGAEYEQYF. Here the CDR3 DNA reads TGTGCCAGCAGTCCTGGAGCGGGAGCGGAATACGAGCAGTACTTC. This chain connects TRBV6-5 to TRBJ2-7; 8 bases agree with TRBD2. Per germline, CDR1 MNHEY and CDR2 SVGAGI. Germline trimming cut 5 bases from V and 4 bases from J; bases unmatched to any gene: 10. This CDR3 has 15 amino acids.

This clonotype was seen a few times. The chain uses TRBV27 and TRBJ1-2; 7 positions match TRBD1. The CDR3 has 14 amino acids. V was pared by 5 bases and J by 5 bases, with 8 bases of the junction left unmatched. The germline CDR1 and CDR2 sequences are MNHEY and SMNVEV (reference sequence). DNA for the CDR3: TGTGCCAGCAGTCCTGCCGGGACAGCTTATGGCTACACCTTC. Translating gives CASSPAGTAYGYTF.

Only a few counts were recorded for this clonotype. The chain couples TRBV20-1 to TRBJ2-7; D not resolved. Germline V gene sequence: CDR1 DFQATT, CDR2 SNEGSKA (reference sequence). V was cut by 5 bases and J by 2 bases, with 13 bases left in between. This CDR3 contains 13 residues. The CDR3 bases are TGCAGTGCTCAAGACTCCCGGACCTACGAGCAGTACTTC. It yields the protein CSAQDSRTYEQYF.

The rearrangement uses TRBV3-1 and TRBJ1-4, with D hard to call. Germline V lookup: CDR1 LGHDT, CDR2 YNNKEL (reference sequence). Trimming shortened V by 9 bases and J by 5 bases, and 10 bases separated the two germline ends. The CDR3 is made up of 12 amino acids. The CDR3 reads CASTDGNEKLFF. Here the CDR3 DNA reads TGTGCCAGTACGGACGGGAATGAAAAACTGTTTTTT.

This chain links TRBV28 with TRBJ1-2, with 9 nucleotides matching TRBD1. CDR1 and CDR2 (germline): MDHEN, SYDVKM. Trimming took 5 bases from V and 7 from J; bases not matched to a gene: 14. The CDR3 contains 16 residues. The CDR3 nucleotides read TGTGCCAGCAGTCCCGGGGACAGGGAAGCCCTGGGTGGCTACACCTTC. Encoded protein: CASSPGDREALGGYTF.

The J gene is TRBJ1-2, the V gene TRBV5-1; TRBD1 aligns across 7 bases. Germline CDR1 is SGHRS and CDR2 is YFSETQ. The V and J ends lost 0 bases and 3 bases, in that order; junction bases with no gene match: 5. This CDR3 contains 15 residues. CDR3 sequence: CASSLEQGKDYGYTF. CDR3 sequence (DNA): TGCGCCAGCAGCTTGGAACAGGGGAAGGACTATGGCTACACCTTC.

The chain couples TRBV28 to TRBJ2-4; 7 positions agree with TRBD1. Germline values: CDR1 MDHEN, CDR2 SYDVKM. CDR3 length: 16 amino acids. Losses at the gene ends were 6 bases for V and 0 bases for J; bases not matched to a gene: 8. The DNA of the CDR3 is TGTGCCAGCAGACCCCGGGACAGTCTAGCCAAAAACATTCAGTACTTC. Its protein is CASRPRDSLAKNIQYF. Together with reference TRBV28 and TRBJ2-4, the CDR3 gives the full variable domain: DVKVTQSSRYLVKRTGEKVFLECVQDMDHENMFWYRQDPGLGLRLIYFSYDVKMKEKGDIPEGYSVSREKKERFSLILESASTNQTSMYLCASRPRDSLAKNIQYFGAGTRLSVL.

The chain uses TRBV6-6 and TRBJ1-2; D uncertain. Trimming cost V 0 bases and J 4 bases, with 12 bases left between them. In germline, CDR1 is MNHNY, CDR2 SVGAGI (reference sequence). The CDR3 is 15 amino acids. The CDR3 region is CASSYSKGLGYGYTF. The CDR3 bases are TGTGCCAGCAGTTACTCAAAAGGGTTGGGCTATGGCTACACCTTC.

V usage is TRBV5-6 and J usage is TRBJ2-1, with 14 nucleotides matching TRBD2. Per the germline V gene, CDR1 is SGHDT and CDR2 is YYEEEE. After removal of 4 bases from V and 8 bases from J, the junction contained 8 bases not matched to a gene. The length of the CDR3 is 16 residues. CDR3 coding DNA: TGTGCCAGCAGCCTAGGACTAGCGGGGGGAACTCATGAGCAGTTCTTC. Translation gives CASSLGLAGGTHEQFF. The full variable domain, with the rest looked up from reference TRBV5-6 and TRBJ2-1, is DAGVTQSPTHLIKTRGQQVTLRCSPKSGHDTVSWYQQALGQGPQFIFQYYEEEERQRGNFPDRFSGHQFPNYSSELNVNALLLGDSALYLCASSLGLAGGTHEQFFGPGTRLTVL.

V usage is TRBV20-1 and J usage is TRBJ1-6, with TRBD1 as a possible D gene (6 bases). CDR3 length equals 12 residues. CDR1 and CDR2 from the germline V gene are DFQATT and SNEGSKA (reference sequence). V was shortened by 3 bases and J by 9 bases, with 9 bases between the two germline ends. Written as DNA, the CDR3 is TGCAGTGCTAGGGACAGTACTTCACCCCTCCACTTT. Its protein product is CSARDSTSPLHF.

The chain employs TRBV13 and TRBJ2-1; 8 bases are a match to TRBD2. With 5 bases clipped from V and 2 bases from J, the junction kept 8 bases outside the gene matches. The CDR3 is 16 residues long. Germline loops: CDR1 PRHDT, CDR2 FYEKMQ (reference sequence). The CDR3 spells CASSPPSGPTYNEQFF. The CDR3 nucleotides are TGTGCCAGCAGCCCCCCTAGCGGGCCCACCTACAATGAGCAGTTCTTC.

This clonotype was detected only a few times. This rearrangement joins TRBV9 to TRBJ2-3; maybe TRBD2 (5 bases). This CDR3 contains 15 residues. Germline V gene lookup returns CDR1 SGDLS and CDR2 YYNGEE. Between the trimmed V and J ends, which lost 0 bases and 4 bases, there was a span of 12 bases. For the CDR3, the DNA is TGTGCCAGCAGCGTAGGGGCGGTGAGGGCAGATACGCAGTATTTT. Protein sequence: CASSVGAVRADTQYF.

This clonotype was seen repeatedly, ten times or more. V usage is TRBV5-1 and J usage is TRBJ2-1, with 8 bases identical to TRBD1. Germline CDR1 reads SGHRS; CDR2 reads YFSETQ. The CDR3 contains 16 residues. Unmatched junction bases numbered 11, after V lost 5 bases and J lost 4 bases. The CDR3 DNA sequence: TGCGCCAGCAGTCGTACGGGACAGGATGTATACAATGAGCAGTTCTTC. This encodes CASSRTGQDVYNEQFF.

The chain couples TRBV10-3 to TRBJ2-7, with 12 bases identical to TRBD2. The CDR3 contains 17 residues. The germline gives CDR1 ENHRY, CDR2 SYGVKD. V shed 8 bases, J shed 2 bases, and the junction held 13 bases outside the gene matches. The CDR3 sequence: CAIVRGLAGGRPYEQYF. The CDR3 DNA follows: TGTGCCATCGTACGGGGGCTAGCGGGAGGGAGGCCCTACGAGCAGTACTTC.